This entry features one T cell receptor (beta chain) sequence. This sample was taken from a study of blood T cell repertoires in COVID-19. Researchers sorted participants into cohorts using their self-reported clinical history. Per the study methods: Reference gene primer amplification yielded estimated nucleated cell counts. Produced via immunoSEQ multiplex PCR; TCRdb's table is partial and in-frame only. That table supplies the V and J calls and clone size; D and trimming were determined from the DNA. This sample has 380,000 or so clones, with over 75% found just once. Germline-derived CDR1 and CDR2 are SGDLS and YYNGEE. The CDR3 consists of 12 residues. Trimming removed 3 bases from V and 5 bases from J, with 7 bases in between.

The chain combines TRBV9 with TRBJ2-3; the D is unclear. This TCR was recovered from a woman aged 25 to 39 with acute COVID-19. The sample comprised PBMCs or T cells enriched from blood (not recorded which). The CDR3 sequence: CASSGYGDTQYF. The CDR3 bases are TGTGCCAGCAGCGGCTACGGAGATACGCAGTATTTT.